This T cell receptor (beta chain) was sequenced for a study of regulatory T cells in long-lasting Graves disease. Time point given: newly diagnosed GD, antithyroid drugs for less than 3 months. The TCR library was prepared using RNA isolated from PBMCs. The table lists this clonotype with a few counts. In building TCR beta libraries, iRepertoire HTBI primers were used together with Arm-PCR of CDR3 regions. Each CDR3 protein is one row after TCRdb ran MiXCR on the multiplex PCR reads. The data contain around 450,000 distinct CDR3 sequences, 14% to 15% of them singletons. The same data also went into a second study, on T cells in Graves' hyperthyroidism and ophthalmopathy. As that study records: Ophthalmopathy was told apart from stable hyperthyroidism by a 13 V-J model.

The sequenced sample was peripheral blood mononuclear cells (PBMCs), obtained at new diagnosis, from a patient treated with antithyroid drugs. This receptor was obtained from a woman in her thirties or forties with Graves disease.

The CDR3: CATSDAQGWNGYTF. CDR3 DNA: TGTGCCACCAGTGATGCGCAGGGTTGGAATGGCTACACCTTC. The rearrangement links TRBV24-1 to TRBJ1-2; TRBD1 is a possible D gene (5 bases). V shed 3 bases and J shed 6 bases, with 13 bases lying between them. The CDR3 runs to 14 residues. Looked up from germline, CDR1 is KGHDR and CDR2 is SFDVKD.